These 25 T cell receptor beta chains came from one sample sequenced in a study of blood T cell repertoires in COVID-19. Data came from immunoSEQ multiplex PCR; TCRdb stores just in-frame clones and leaves some out. The table shows about 32,000 clones, with 88% occurring only once. Sequenced input: peripheral blood. Source of these receptors: a woman aged 70 to 79 with active COVID-19.

This rearrangement joins TRBV7-2 to TRBJ2-3; 9 bases fit TRBD2. The V and J ends lost 5 bases and 4 bases, in that order; junction bases with no gene match: 7. This CDR3 has 15 amino acids. From germline, CDR1 is SGHTA and CDR2 FQGNSA. The DNA of the CDR3 is TGTGCCAGCAGCCTTCTGCGGGGGGGCTCAGATACGCAGTATTTT. It translates to CASSLLRGGSDTQYF.

The J gene is TRBJ2-1, the V gene TRBV11-2; 9 bases line up with TRBD2. After removal of 7 bases from V and 6 bases from J, the junction contained 13 bases not matched to a gene. In germline, CDR1 is SGHAT, CDR2 FQNNGV. This CDR3 is built from 16 residues. CDR3 residues: CASIPSLSGGVNEQFF. CDR3 nucleotides: TGTGCCAGCATCCCCTCGCTTAGCGGGGGAGTCAATGAGCAGTTCTTC. Using reference TRBV11-2 and TRBJ2-1 for the parts outside the CDR3, the full variable domain is EAGVAQSPRYKIIEKRQSVAFWCNPISGHATLYWYQQILGQGPKLLIQFQNNGVVDDSQLPKDRFSAERLKGVDSTLKIQPAKLEDSAVYLCASIPSLSGGVNEQFFGPGTRLTVL.

As regards this clone: The junction differs from germline at one of its ends, possibly a read error. The gene calls are TRBV3-1 (or the pseudogene TRBV3-2) and TRBJ2-6; unclear D gene. Germline CDR1 reads LGHDT; CDR2 reads YNNKEL (reference sequence). This CDR3 has 14 amino acids. The CDR3: CASSQAPLEAVPTF. Here the CDR3 DNA reads TGTGCCAGCAGCCAAGCCCCCCTCGAGGCGGTCCCGACTTTC.

This sequence joins TRBV20-1 and TRBJ1-1, with TRBD1 matching 8 bases. This CDR3 is built from 11 residues. The germline CDR1 and CDR2 sequences are DFQATT and SNEGSKA (reference sequence). V shed 4 bases, J shed 6 bases, and the junction held 1 base outside the gene matches. CDR3 bases: TGCAGTGCTAAACAGGGGGCTGAAGCTTTCTTT. The encoded protein is CSAKQGAEAFF.

This chain connects TRBV7-9 to TRBJ2-5, with TRBD2 matching 11 bases. CDR3 length equals 15 residues. After removal of 4 bases from V and 2 bases from J, the junction contained 3 bases not matched to a gene. Germline V CDR1 and CDR2: SEHNR, FQNEAQ (reference sequence). The CDR3 bases are TGTGCCAGCAGCTCCCGGACTAGCGGGCAAGAGACCCAGTACTTC. Amino acids: CASSSRTSGQETQYF.

The rearrangement uses TRBV6-2 or TRBV6-3 and TRBJ1-1; no clear D. CDR3 length: 14 residues. CDR1 MNHEY and CDR2 SVGEGT come from the germline V gene. V gave up 4 bases and J gave up 0 bases, with 9 bases separating them. The DNA for the CDR3 is TGTGCCAGCAGTTCCAGAGGGATGAACACTGAAGCTTTCTTT. Its translation is CASSSRGMNTEAFF.

The chain uses TRBV5-4 and TRBJ1-2, with 10 bases identical to TRBD1. The junction had 1 base not matched to a gene; V was cut back by 1 base and J by 7 bases. The germline V gene has CDR1 SGHNT and CDR2 YYREEE (reference sequence). The CDR3 has 13 amino acids. The CDR3 reads CASSLWDRGGYTF. The DNA for the CDR3 is TGTGCCAGCAGCTTGTGGGACAGGGGTGGCTACACCTTC. Based on the CDR3 plus reference TRBV5-4 and TRBJ1-2, the full variable domain is ETGVTQSPTHLIKTRGQQVTLRCSSQSGHNTVSWYQQALGQGPQFIFQYYREEENGRGNFPPRFSGLQFPNYSSELNVNALELDDSALYLCASSLWDRGGYTFGSGTRLTVV.

The chain employs TRBV27 and TRBJ2-1; TRBD2 agrees at 9 bases. Germline V gene data show CDR1 as MNHEY and CDR2 as SMNVEV (reference sequence). CDR3 size: 16 residues. The junction had 12 bases not matched to a gene; V was cut back by 3 bases and J by 9 bases. The CDR3 sequence is CASSFNLAGGRGEQFF. The CDR3 bases are TGTGCCAGCAGTTTTAACCTTGCGGGGGGGCGCGGTGAGCAGTTCTTC.

This rearrangement joins TRBV29-1 to TRBJ2-3, with D possibly being TRBD2 (6 bases). Per germline, CDR1 SQVTM and CDR2 ANQGSEA. The ends were cut back, 7 bases at V and 2 bases at J, with 19 bases in the middle. The CDR3 has 15 amino acids. DNA of the CDR3: TGCAGCGCGGCCACTAGCCCGGGAGCCACAGATACGCAGTATTTT. Its translation is CSAATSPGATDTQYF.

The V gene is TRBV7-8, the J gene TRBJ2-3; TRBD2 matches 11 bases. The CDR3 length is 17 residues. V gave up 5 bases and J gave up 2 bases; unmatched junction bases: 9. Germline CDR1 SGHVS, CDR2 FQNEAQ. This CDR3 is CASSELAGARNTDTQYF. CDR3 bases: TGTGCCAGCAGCGAACTAGCGGGGGCGAGAAACACAGATACGCAGTATTTT.

J is TRBJ2-3 and V is TRBV21-1; the table's D call of TRBD2 was not tested on the DNA. TRBV21-1 is reported as a pseudogene. CDR3 length: 22 amino acids. CDR3 amino acids: CASPPWGRPLIWTSGGWDTQYF. DNA of the CDR3: TGTGCCAGCCCCCCCTGGGGCCGGCCCTTAATATGGACTAGCGGGGGATGGGATACGCAGTATTTT.

Note on this clone: The sample carries other DNA sequences with the same CDR3. The V call is TRBV10-1, the J call TRBJ2-5; 8 bases match TRBD1. Looked up from germline, CDR1 is WNHNN and CDR2 is SYGVQD (reference sequence). V was pared by 0 bases and J by 8 bases, with 8 bases of the junction left unmatched. This CDR3 contains 15 residues. CDR3 region: CASSESSGGVETQYF. CDR3 bases: TGCGCCAGCAGTGAGTCCTCAGGGGGCGTGGAAACCCAGTACTTC.

The V and J genes are TRBV18 and TRBJ2-1; possible D gene TRBD2, 6 bases. The length of the CDR3 is 13 residues. V was cut by 6 bases and J by 7 bases, with 13 bases left in between. Germline CDR1 is KGHSH and CDR2 is LQKENI. CDR3 amino acids: CASSSGLQNEQFF. Written as DNA, the CDR3 is TGTGCCAGCTCGTCGGGACTCCAGAATGAGCAGTTCTTC.

The chain combines TRBV5-4 with TRBJ1-1; possible D gene TRBD1, 5 bases. The CDR3 has 15 residues. Trimming took off 4 bases at V and 3 bases at J, with 16 bases between the two ends. Per germline, CDR1 SGHNT and CDR2 YYREEE (reference sequence). The CDR3 region has the DNA TGTGCCAGCAGCCGGGGGAGCGCGGGCTACACTGAAGCTTTCTTT. Protein sequence: CASSRGSAGYTEAFF.

V usage is TRBV5-1 and J usage is TRBJ1-1, with 8 bases fitting TRBD1. The CDR3 has 15 amino acids. V lost 4 bases and J lost 4; bases outside the gene matches: 9. Per germline, CDR1 SGHRS and CDR2 YFSETQ. The CDR3 DNA sequence: TGCGCCAGCAGCGCTGGGACAGGTCAGGGCACTGAAGCTTTCTTT. It codes for CASSAGTGQGTEAFF.

The chain has TRBV30 and TRBJ2-3; the match to TRBD2 covers 11 bases. This CDR3 has 17 amino acids. Germline trimming cut 4 bases from V and 4 bases from J; bases unmatched to any gene: 13. Per the germline V gene, CDR1 is GTSNPN and CDR2 is SVGIG (reference sequence). In nucleotides, the CDR3 is TGTGCCTGGATCGGAGGGGTAGGACTAGCGGGTGCAGATACGCAGTATTTT. It is translated as CAWIGGVGLAGADTQYF.

The genes are TRBV6-5 and TRBJ2-1; D is unclear. Trimming removed 7 bases from V and 8 bases from J, with 21 bases in between. Looked up from germline, CDR1 is MNHEY and CDR2 is SVGAGI. The CDR3 length is 15 residues. This CDR3 reads CASKKTRNVQYEQFF. DNA for the CDR3: TGTGCCAGCAAAAAGACCAGGAATGTACAGTATGAGCAGTTCTTC.

The CDR3 DNA reads TGTGCCATCAGTGAAGCGGGGGGAAACTACGAGCAGTACTTC. This encodes CAISEAGGNYEQYF. The chain is built from TRBV10-3 and TRBJ2-7; 9 nucleotides agree with TRBD2. The CDR3 spans 14 residues. The J segment lost 3 bases and the V segment lost 3 bases, leaving 3 bases of the junction unmatched. Germline CDR1 and CDR2: ENHRY and SYGVKD.

J is TRBJ2-2 and V is TRBV7-2; tentatively, D is TRBD2 (5 bases). CDR3 length: 17 residues. Trimming left V 2 bases short and J 0 bases short, with 13 bases between. Per the germline V gene, CDR1 is SGHTA and CDR2 is FQGNSA. CDR3 amino acids: CASSLLRGVANTGELFF. CDR3 coding DNA: TGTGCCAGCAGCTTATTACGGGGAGTAGCGAACACCGGGGAGCTGTTTTTT.

The chain is built from TRBV5-5 and TRBJ1-2; TRBD1 matches 7 bases. The CDR3 loop spans 14 amino acids. Germline CDR1 and CDR2: SGHKS and YYEKEE (reference sequence). After removal of 6 bases from V and 2 bases from J, the junction contained 7 bases not matched to a gene. This chain's CDR3 is CASTPHRGNYGYTF. The CDR3 nucleotides are TGTGCCAGCACCCCCCACAGGGGAAACTATGGCTACACCTTC.

This rearrangement joins TRBV28 to TRBJ2-1; D might be TRBD2 (8 bases). The CDR3 sequence is 18 residues long. Trimming pared 3 bases from V and 6 bases from J, leaving 24 bases between. Germline V gives CDR1 MDHEN, CDR2 SYDVKM. The chain's CDR3 is CASSLATGIAGGPNEQFF. In DNA form, the CDR3 reads TGTGCCAGCAGTTTGGCGACAGGGATTGCGGGGGGCCCCAATGAGCAGTTCTTC.

J is TRBJ2-7 and V is TRBV11-2, with unresolved D. V lost 1 base and J 2 bases, leaving 9 bases between the germline ends. The CDR3 runs to 14 residues. The germline V gene encodes CDR1 SGHAT and CDR2 FQNNGV. CDR3 loop: CASSLVRGTYEQYF. CDR3 coding DNA: TGTGCCAGCAGCTTAGTTAGAGGAACCTACGAGCAGTACTTC.

The rearrangement links TRBV30 to TRBJ2-2, with a weak D call TRBD1 (6 bases). Germline V gene data show CDR1 as GTSNPN and CDR2 as SVGIG (reference sequence). With 4 bases removed from V and 4 bases from J, the gap between germline ends came to 10 bases. This CDR3 has 13 residues. This CDR3 reads CAWTTGTTGELFF. CDR3 nucleotide sequence: TGTGCCTGGACCACAGGGACCACCGGGGAGCTGTTTTTT.

This chain links TRBV10-3 with TRBJ2-1; tentative D call: TRBD1 (5 bases). The CDR3 is 16 residues long. Germline CDR1 ENHRY, CDR2 SYGVKD. The ends were cut back, 0 bases at V and 4 bases at J, with 13 bases in the middle. CDR3 sequence (DNA): TGTGCCATCAGTGAGTCGGGGCAGGTATCTTACAATGAGCAGTTCTTC. This translates into CAISESGQVSYNEQFF.

The J gene is TRBJ1-6, the V gene TRBV30; 8 bases agree with TRBD1. Trimming took 5 bases from V and 7 from J; bases not matched to a gene: 4. CDR1 and CDR2 (germline): GTSNPN, SVGIG (reference sequence). This CDR3 contains 13 residues. CDR3 sequence reads: CAWCRQGNSPLHF. In nucleotides, the CDR3 is TGTGCCTGGTGTCGACAGGGGAATTCACCCCTCCACTTT.